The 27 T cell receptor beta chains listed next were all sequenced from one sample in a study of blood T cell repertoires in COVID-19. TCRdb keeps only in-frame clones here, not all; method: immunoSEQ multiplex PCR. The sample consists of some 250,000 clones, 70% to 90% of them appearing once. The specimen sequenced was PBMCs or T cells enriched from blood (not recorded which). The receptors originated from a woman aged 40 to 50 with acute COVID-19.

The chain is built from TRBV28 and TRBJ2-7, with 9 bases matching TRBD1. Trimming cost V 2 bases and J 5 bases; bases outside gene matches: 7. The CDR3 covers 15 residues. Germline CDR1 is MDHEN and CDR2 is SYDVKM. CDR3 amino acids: CASSLPRQGVDEQYF. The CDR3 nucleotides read TGTGCCAGCAGTTTACCGAGACAGGGGGTCGACGAGCAGTACTTC.

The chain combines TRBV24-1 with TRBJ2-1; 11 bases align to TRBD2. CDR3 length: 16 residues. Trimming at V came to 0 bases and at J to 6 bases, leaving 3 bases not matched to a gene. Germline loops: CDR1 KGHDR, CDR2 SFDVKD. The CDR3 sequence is CATSDLQLAGVNEQFF. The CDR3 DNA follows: TGTGCCACCAGTGATTTGCAACTAGCGGGAGTCAATGAGCAGTTCTTC.

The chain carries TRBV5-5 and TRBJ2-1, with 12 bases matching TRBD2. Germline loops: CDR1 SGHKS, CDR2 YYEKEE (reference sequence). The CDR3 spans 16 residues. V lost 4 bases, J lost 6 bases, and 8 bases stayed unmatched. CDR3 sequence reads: CASSPSGRAQFNEQFF. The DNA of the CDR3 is TGTGCCAGCAGCCCTAGCGGGAGGGCCCAGTTCAATGAGCAGTTCTTC.

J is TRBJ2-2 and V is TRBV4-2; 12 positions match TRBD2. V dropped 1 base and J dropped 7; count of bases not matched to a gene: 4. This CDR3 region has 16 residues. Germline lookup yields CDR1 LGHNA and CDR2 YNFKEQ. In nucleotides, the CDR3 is TGTGCCAGCAGCCAAGCTAGCGGGAGGGCCGACGGGGAGCTGTTTTTT. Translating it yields CASSQASGRADGELFF.

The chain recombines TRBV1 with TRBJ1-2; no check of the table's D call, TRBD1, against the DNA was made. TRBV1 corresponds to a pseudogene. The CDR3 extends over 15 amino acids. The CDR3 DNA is TGCACCAGCAGCCAAGTTCCGGGACACGGAGATGGCTACACCTTC. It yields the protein CTSSQVPGHGDGYTF.

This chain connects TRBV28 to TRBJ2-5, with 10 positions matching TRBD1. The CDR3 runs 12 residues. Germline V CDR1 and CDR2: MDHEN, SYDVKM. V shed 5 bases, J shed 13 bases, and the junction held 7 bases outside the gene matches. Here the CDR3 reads CASSPGTGVPYF. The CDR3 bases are TGTGCCAGCAGTCCCGGGACAGGGGTACCGTACTTC.

CDR3 sequence: CSVEGGQLTNYGYTF. In DNA, the CDR3 is TGCAGCGTTGAAGGGGGACAACTAACTAACTATGGCTACACCTTC. The rearrangement joins TRBV29-1 to TRBJ1-2; a weak D match, TRBD1 (6 bases). From germline, CDR1 is SQVTM and CDR2 ANQGSEA. CDR3 length: 15 amino acids. Trimming removed 1 base at V and 0 bases at J, with 12 bases between.

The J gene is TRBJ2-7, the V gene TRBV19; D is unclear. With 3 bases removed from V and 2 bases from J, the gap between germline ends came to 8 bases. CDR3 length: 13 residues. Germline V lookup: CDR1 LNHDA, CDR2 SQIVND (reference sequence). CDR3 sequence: CASSIRHPYEQYF. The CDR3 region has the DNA TGTGCCAGTAGTATTCGACACCCCTACGAGCAGTACTTC. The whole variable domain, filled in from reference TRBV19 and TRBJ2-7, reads DGGITQSPKYLFRKEGQNVTLSCEQNLNHDAMYWYRQDPGQGLRLIYYSQIVNDFQKGDIAEGYSVSREKKESFPLTVTSAQKNPTAFYLCASSIRHPYEQYFGPGTRLTVT.

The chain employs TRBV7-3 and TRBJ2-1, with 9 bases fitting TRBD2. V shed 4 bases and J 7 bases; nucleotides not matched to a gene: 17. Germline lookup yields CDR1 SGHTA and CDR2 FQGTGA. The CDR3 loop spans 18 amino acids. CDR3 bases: TGTGCCAGCAGCTCCTACAGTATTAGGCTAGCGGGGAGTAATGAGCAGTTCTTC. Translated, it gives CASSSYSIRLAGSNEQFF.

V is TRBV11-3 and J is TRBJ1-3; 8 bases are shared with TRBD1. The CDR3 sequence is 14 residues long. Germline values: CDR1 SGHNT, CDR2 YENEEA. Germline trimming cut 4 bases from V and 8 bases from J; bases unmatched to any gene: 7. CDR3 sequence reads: CASSSGTGRDTIYF. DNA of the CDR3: TGTGCCAGCAGCTCGGGGACAGGAAGGGACACCATATATTTT.

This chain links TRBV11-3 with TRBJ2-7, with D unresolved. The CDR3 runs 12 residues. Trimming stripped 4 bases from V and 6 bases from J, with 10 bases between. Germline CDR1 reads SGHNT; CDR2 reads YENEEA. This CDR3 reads CASSSLRGEQYF. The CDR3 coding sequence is TGTGCCAGCAGCTCTCTTCGCGGCGAGCAGTACTTC.

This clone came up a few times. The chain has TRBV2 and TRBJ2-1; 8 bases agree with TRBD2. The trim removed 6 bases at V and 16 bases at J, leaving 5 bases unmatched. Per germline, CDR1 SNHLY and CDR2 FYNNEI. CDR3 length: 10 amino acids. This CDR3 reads CASRTSELFF. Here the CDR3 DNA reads TGTGCCAGCAGGACTAGCGAATTATTCTTC.

CDR3 sequence reads: CASQITGTGSYEQYF. CDR3 nucleotides: TGTGCCAGCCAGATTACCGGGACAGGCTCCTACGAGCAGTACTTC. V gene TRBV27 combines with J gene TRBJ2-7; 8 bases line up with TRBD1. V shed 8 bases and J 0 bases; nucleotides not matched to a gene: 9. Germline loops: CDR1 MNHEY, CDR2 SMNVEV (reference sequence). CDR3 size: 15 residues.

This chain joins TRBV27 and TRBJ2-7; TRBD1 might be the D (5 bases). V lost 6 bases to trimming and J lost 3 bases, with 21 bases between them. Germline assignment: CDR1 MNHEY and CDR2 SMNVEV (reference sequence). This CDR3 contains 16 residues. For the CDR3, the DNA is TGTGCCAGCAGCCCTCAAGGGGTGCCCCTTCGCTACGAGCAGTACTTC. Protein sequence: CASSPQGVPLRYEQYF.

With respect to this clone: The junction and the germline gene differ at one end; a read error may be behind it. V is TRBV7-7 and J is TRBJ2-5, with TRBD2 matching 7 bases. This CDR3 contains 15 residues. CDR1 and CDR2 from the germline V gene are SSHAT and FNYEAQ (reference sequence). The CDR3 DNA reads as TGTGCTAGCAGCCTTGGACTAGAGAGCGGAGAGACCCAGTACTTC. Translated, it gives CASSLGLESGETQYF.

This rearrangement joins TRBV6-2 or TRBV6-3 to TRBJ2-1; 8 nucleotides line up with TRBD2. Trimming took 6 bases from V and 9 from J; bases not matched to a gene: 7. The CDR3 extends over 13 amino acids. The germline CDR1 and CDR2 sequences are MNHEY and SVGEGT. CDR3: CASSKIAGTEQFF. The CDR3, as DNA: TGTGCCAGCAGCAAAATAGCGGGAACTGAGCAGTTCTTC.

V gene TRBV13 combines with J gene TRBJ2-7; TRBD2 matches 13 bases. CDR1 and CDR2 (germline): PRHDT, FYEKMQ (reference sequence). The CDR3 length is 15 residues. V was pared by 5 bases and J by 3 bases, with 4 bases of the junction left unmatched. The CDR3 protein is CASSPRLAGGYEQYF. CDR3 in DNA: TGTGCCAGCAGCCCCCGACTAGCGGGGGGCTACGAGCAGTACTTC.

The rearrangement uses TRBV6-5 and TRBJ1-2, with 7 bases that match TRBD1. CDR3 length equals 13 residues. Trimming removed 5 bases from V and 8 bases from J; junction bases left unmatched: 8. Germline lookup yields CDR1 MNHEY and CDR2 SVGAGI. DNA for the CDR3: TGTGCCAGCAGTAGGGAGACAGGGTACGGCTACACCTTC. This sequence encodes CASSRETGYGYTF.

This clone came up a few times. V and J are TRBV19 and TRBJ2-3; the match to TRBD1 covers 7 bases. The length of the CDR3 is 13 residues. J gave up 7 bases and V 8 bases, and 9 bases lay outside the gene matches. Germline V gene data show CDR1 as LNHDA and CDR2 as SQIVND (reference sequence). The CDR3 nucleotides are TGTGCCAGTCTATCAGACAGGGCTAATACGCAGTATTTT. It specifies CASLSDRANTQYF.

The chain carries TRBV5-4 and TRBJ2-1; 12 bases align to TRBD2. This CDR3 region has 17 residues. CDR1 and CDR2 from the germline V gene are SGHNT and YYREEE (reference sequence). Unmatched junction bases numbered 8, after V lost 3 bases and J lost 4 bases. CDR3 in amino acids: CASSSPPSGRGYNEQFF. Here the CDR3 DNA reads TGTGCCAGCAGCTCCCCACCTAGCGGGAGGGGGTACAATGAGCAGTTCTTC.

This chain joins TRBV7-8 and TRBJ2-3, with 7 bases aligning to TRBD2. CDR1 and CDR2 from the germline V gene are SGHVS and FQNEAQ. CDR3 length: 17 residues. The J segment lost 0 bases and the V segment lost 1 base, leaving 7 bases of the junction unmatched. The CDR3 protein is CASSLVGSGPSTDTQYF. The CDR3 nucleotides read TGTGCCAGCAGCTTAGTCGGTAGCGGGCCTAGCACAGATACGCAGTATTTT.

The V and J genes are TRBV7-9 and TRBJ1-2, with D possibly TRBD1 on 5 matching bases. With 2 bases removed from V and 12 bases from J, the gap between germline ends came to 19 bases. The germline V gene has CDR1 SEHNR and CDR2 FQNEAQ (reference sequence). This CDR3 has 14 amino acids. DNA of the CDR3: TGTGCCAGCAGCTTATCTTTTGGACACTTGGCTCACACCTTC. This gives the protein CASSLSFGHLAHTF.

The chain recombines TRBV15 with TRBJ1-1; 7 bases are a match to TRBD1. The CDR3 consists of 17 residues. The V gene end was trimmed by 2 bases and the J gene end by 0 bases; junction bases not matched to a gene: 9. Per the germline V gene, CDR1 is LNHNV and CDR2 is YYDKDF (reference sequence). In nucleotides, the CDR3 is TGTGCCACCAGCAGACCTAACAGGGGACAACTGAACACTGAAGCTTTCTTT. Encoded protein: CATSRPNRGQLNTEAFF.

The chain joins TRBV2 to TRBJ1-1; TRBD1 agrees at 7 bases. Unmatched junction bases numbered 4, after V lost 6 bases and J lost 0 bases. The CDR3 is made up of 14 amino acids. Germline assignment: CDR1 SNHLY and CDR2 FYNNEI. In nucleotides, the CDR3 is TGTGCCAGCAGATACAGGGGCCTGAACACTGAAGCTTTCTTT. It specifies CASRYRGLNTEAFF.

CDR3 nucleotides: TGTGCCAGCTGTAAGGTGCGGGAGTTTGAGCAGTTCTTC. Its translation: CASCKVREFEQFF. V is TRBV2 and J is TRBJ2-1; 7 bases match TRBD2. The ends lost 8 bases at V and 9 bases at J; junction bases unmatched: 10. In germline, CDR1 is SNHLY, CDR2 FYNNEI. There are 13 residues in the CDR3.

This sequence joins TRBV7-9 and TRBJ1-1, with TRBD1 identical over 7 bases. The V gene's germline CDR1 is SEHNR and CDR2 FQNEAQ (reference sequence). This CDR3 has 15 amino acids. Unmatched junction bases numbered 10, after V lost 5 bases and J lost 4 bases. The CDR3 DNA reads TGTGCCAGCAGCCCCCGACAGGGTCTGACCACTGAAGCTTTCTTT. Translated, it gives CASSPRQGLTTEAFF.

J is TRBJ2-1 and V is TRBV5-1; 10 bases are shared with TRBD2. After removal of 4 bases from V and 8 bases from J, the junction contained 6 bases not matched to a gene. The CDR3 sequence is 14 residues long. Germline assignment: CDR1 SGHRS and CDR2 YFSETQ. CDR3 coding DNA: TGCGCCAGCAGCACTCGCGGGACTAGCGATGAGCAGTTCTTC. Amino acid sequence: CASSTRGTSDEQFF.